This T cell receptor beta chain was documented in a study of T cells after yellow fever vaccination. General study results and limits: A secondary response was less intense yet reached its peak sooner, at day 5 versus 15. The study re-detected most primary-vaccination clones after the booster (under 97% CD4, around 90% CD8).

The CDR3 has 13 residues. CDR1 is SGHTA and CDR2 is FQGNSA in the germline V gene. The germline V and J ends were trimmed by 8 bases and 7 bases, with 18 bases remaining between them. This clonotype was seen more than once but under ten times. Its target is not known. MiXCR, run by TCRdb on the 5' RACE reads, gives a single entry per CDR3 protein. The profile covers 300,000 or so distinct CDR3 sequences, with under 15% appearing a single time and 0.4% to 0.65% taken by the ten largest. The receptor was derived from a man aged 30 to 39 who received the YFV17D yellow fever vaccine. This chain links TRBV7-2 with TRBJ2-7; D may be TRBD2 (5 bases). The sequencing used CD4+ T cells sorted from PBMCs, collected 45 days after the yellow fever booster vaccination. In nucleotides, the CDR3 is TGTGCCAGCCTTCGGGGTAGCATGGGGGAGCAGTACTTC. Translated: CASLRGSMGEQYF.